This note documents a single T cell receptor (beta chain) sequence. Trimming took 4 bases from V and 8 from J; bases not matched to a gene: 15. Germline CDR1 reads LNHDA; CDR2 reads SQIVND (reference sequence). This CDR3 spans 16 amino acids. Original methodology: By means of reference gene primer amplification, nucleated cell counts were estimated. Assay: immunoSEQ multiplex PCR; the TCRdb copy retains only in-frame clones and omits some. V, J and clone size derive from that table, while D and trimming were established from the DNA sequence. The sample lists about 150,000 clones, around 80% seen once, with approximately 11% in the top ten. This sample is part of a study of blood T cell repertoires in COVID-19. The overall study: Sites in the United States, Italy and Spain provided acute and convalescent COVID-19 samples. PBMCs, B-cell-depleted T cells, or T cells were the source of the cDNA or gDNA that made up the material.

The TCR sequence derives from a man aged 55 to 70 who had recovered from COVID-19. Sequences were obtained from peripheral blood. This chain links TRBV19 with TRBJ1-2; 8 bases align to TRBD1. CDR3 nucleotide sequence: TGTGCCAGTAGTACCTCCCTCCTCTTGGGGACAGGAGGCTACACCTTC. Translated, it gives CASSTSLLLGTGGYTF.